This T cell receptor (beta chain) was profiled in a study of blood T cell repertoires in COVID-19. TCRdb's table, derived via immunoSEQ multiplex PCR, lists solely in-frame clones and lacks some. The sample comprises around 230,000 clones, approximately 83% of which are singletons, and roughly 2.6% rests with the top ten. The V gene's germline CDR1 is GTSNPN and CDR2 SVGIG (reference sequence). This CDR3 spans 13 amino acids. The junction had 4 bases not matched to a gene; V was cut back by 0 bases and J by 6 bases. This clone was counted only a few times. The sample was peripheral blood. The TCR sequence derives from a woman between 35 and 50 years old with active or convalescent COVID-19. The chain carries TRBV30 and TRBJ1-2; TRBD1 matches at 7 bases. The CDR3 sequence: CAWSVHRGDGYTF. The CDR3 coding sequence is TGTGCCTGGAGTGTACACAGGGGAGATGGCTACACCTTC.